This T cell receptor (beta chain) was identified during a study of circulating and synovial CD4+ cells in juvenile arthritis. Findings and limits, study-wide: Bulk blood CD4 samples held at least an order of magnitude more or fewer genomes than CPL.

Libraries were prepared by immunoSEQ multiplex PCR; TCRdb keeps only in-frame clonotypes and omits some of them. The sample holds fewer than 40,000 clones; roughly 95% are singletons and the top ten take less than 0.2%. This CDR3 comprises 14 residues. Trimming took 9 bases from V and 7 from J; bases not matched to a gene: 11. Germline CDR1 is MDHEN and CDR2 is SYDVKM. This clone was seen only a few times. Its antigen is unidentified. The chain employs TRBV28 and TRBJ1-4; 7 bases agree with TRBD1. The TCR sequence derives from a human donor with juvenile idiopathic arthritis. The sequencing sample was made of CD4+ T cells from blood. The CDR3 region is CASKTGNRGEKLFF. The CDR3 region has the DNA TGTGCCAGTAAGACAGGGAATCGGGGTGAAAAACTGTTTTTT.